Listed here are 7 T cell receptor beta chains from one sample, sequenced in a study of cytomegalovirus exposure and HLA in healthy donors. Primers: 60 Vbeta forward and 13 Jbeta reverse. The data were produced by immunoSEQ multiplex PCR, yet TCRdb's version contains in-frame clones alone and is incomplete. Of approximately 170,000 clones in the sample, roughly 60% are singletons; the top ten hold about 3.2%. What was sequenced was PBMCs. Every receptor here comes from a middle-aged man in good health and CMV-seronegative.

The CDR3 spells CASSLPGLYYQETQYF. CDR3 sequence (DNA): TGTGCCAGCAGCCTACCGGGACTTTACTACCAAGAGACCCAGTACTTC. The rearrangement links TRBV14 to TRBJ2-5; maybe TRBD2 (6 bases). The CDR3 sequence is 16 residues long. The V gene lost 4 bases and the J gene lost 0 bases, with 15 bases spanning the gap. The V gene's germline CDR1 is SGHDN and CDR2 FVKESK. Based on the CDR3 plus reference TRBV14 and TRBJ2-5, the full variable domain is EAGVTQFPSHSVIEKGQTVTLRCDPISGHDNLYWYRRVMGKEIKFLLHFVKESKQDESGMPNNRFLAERTGGTYSTLKVQPAELEDSGVYFCASSLPGLYYQETQYFGPGTRLLVL.

The CDR3: CASSPLSSTDTQYF. The CDR3 DNA reads as TGTGCCAGCAGCCCTCTCAGTAGCACAGATACGCAGTATTTT. The chain joins TRBV7-2 to TRBJ2-3; no reliable D call. From germline, CDR1 is SGHTA and CDR2 FQGNSA. This CDR3 spans 14 amino acids. V dropped 5 bases and J dropped 0 bases, with 9 bases sitting between them.

The chain couples TRBV15 to TRBJ2-6; a weak D match, TRBD1 (5 bases). Germline lookup yields CDR1 LNHNV and CDR2 YYDKDF (reference sequence). Between the trimmed V and J ends, which lost 3 bases and 0 bases, there was a span of 6 bases. CDR3 length: 15 residues. In nucleotides, the CDR3 is TGTGCCACCAGCAGCGACAGCTCTGGGGCCAACGTCCTGACTTTC. It specifies CATSSDSSGANVLTF.

This chain links TRBV29-1 with TRBJ1-1; 7 nucleotides line up with TRBD1. Germline values: CDR1 SQVTM, CDR2 ANQGSEA. The trim removed 6 bases at V and 6 bases at J, leaving 7 bases unmatched. This CDR3 has 12 residues. CDR3 sequence reads: CSVHRGKAEAFF. Written as DNA, the CDR3 is TGCAGCGTGCACAGGGGAAAGGCTGAAGCTTTCTTT.

V gene TRBV7-9 combines with J gene TRBJ1-4, with TRBD1 identical over 9 bases. V lost 5 bases, J lost 8 bases, and 9 bases stayed unmatched. The germline V gene has CDR1 SEHNR and CDR2 FQNEAQ (reference sequence). The CDR3 has 15 residues. The CDR3 nucleotides read TGTGCCAGCAGCCTACGGACAGGGGCTATGGAAAAACTGTTTTTT. It codes for CASSLRTGAMEKLFF.

This clone was detected only once. The chain is built from TRBV6-5 and TRBJ1-2; perhaps TRBD1 as D (6 bases). The CDR3 loop spans 11 amino acids. Trimming took off 5 bases at V and 8 bases at J, with 9 bases between the two ends. Germline assignment: CDR1 MNHEY and CDR2 SVGAGI. This chain's CDR3 is CASSEGGGYTF. CDR3 sequence (DNA): TGTGCCAGCAGTGAGGGGGGGGGCTACACCTTC.

The V and J genes are TRBV10-3 and TRBJ2-1; 9 bases map to TRBD2. With V trimmed by 0 bases and J by 5 bases, 2 bases remained unmatched. Germline assignment: CDR1 ENHRY and CDR2 SYGVKD. The CDR3 length is 15 residues. The CDR3 DNA sequence: TGTGCCATCAGTGAGTCGGTAGCGGGAGACAATGAGCAGTTCTTC. Its translation: CAISESVAGDNEQFF.